This entry lists 5 T cell receptor beta chains sequenced from one sample in a study of human T cells and chemical hapten exposure (dated by TCRdb to about 2021). To prepare the library, RACE was applied. Sequenced using a NextSeq 500. In-frame beta chains were kept once TCRdb had trimmed the public reads at Q25 with fastp and called clones with MiXCR. CDR3 protein sequences are deduplicated, and each keeps its most common genes and DNA. Here the sample has about 380,000 distinct CDR3 sequences; about 4.8% occur a single time. The top ten clones comprise under 3% of the sample. The meaning of the sample's time point label: patch test 1, 2 weeks after DPC sensitization. The treatment or condition label of this sample denotes: therapeutic diphenylcyclopropenone sensitization with weekly scalp DPC. The input for sequencing was whole blood, taken in connection with sensitization to the hapten diphenylcyclopropenone (DPC). The receptors shown here come from a woman in her forties or fifties with alopecia areata. Some clones in this sample may be carry-over from other donors' samples.

This clonotype has a handful of counts. The chain employs TRBV12-3 or TRBV12-4 and TRBJ2-3, with 8 bases aligning to TRBD2. This CDR3 is built from 16 residues. Trimming removed 3 bases from V and 4 bases from J; junction bases left unmatched: 9. The CDR3 here is CASSFGAGGSADTQYF. In DNA, the CDR3 is TGTGCCAGCAGTTTTGGGGCGGGGGGTTCCGCAGATACGCAGTATTTT.

This clonotype turned up a few times. The gene calls are TRBV7-9 and TRBJ1-1; D perhaps matches TRBD1 (5 bases). V was shortened by 8 bases and J by 6 bases, with 16 bases between the two germline ends. CDR3 length equals 13 residues. CDR1 and CDR2 from the germline V gene are SEHNR and FQNEAQ (reference sequence). CDR3 sequence: CASCSGPGAEAFF. For the CDR3, the DNA is TGTGCCAGCTGCTCGGGGCCTGGGGCTGAAGCTTTCTTT.

This clonotype was seen at least ten times. J is TRBJ2-1 and V is TRBV4-3; tentatively, D is TRBD2 (6 bases). Germline values: CDR1 LGHNA, CDR2 YSLEER. The CDR3 spans 15 residues. Trimming removed 0 bases from V and 9 bases from J, with 15 bases in between. Here the CDR3 reads CASSQDFLRGSEQFF. CDR3 nucleotide sequence: TGCGCCAGCAGCCAAGATTTCTTGCGGGGAAGTGAGCAGTTCTTC.

The V call is TRBV7-6, the J call TRBJ1-4, with D possibly being TRBD1 (5 bases). This CDR3 has 15 amino acids. The germline CDR1 and CDR2 sequences are SGHVS and FNYEAQ. Trimming took 5 bases from V and 5 from J, leaving 15 bases between them. The CDR3 protein is CASSGPGGANEKLFF. The CDR3 DNA follows: TGTGCCAGCAGCGGGCCAGGAGGGGCAAATGAAAAACTGTTTTTT.

This clonotype was seen only a few times. The CDR3: CSFRGGVGDTQYF. CDR3 DNA: TGCAGCTTTCGAGGGGGGGTTGGAGATACGCAGTATTTT. V usage is TRBV29-1 and J usage is TRBJ2-3; possibly TRBD2 for D (7 bases). The ends were cut back, 8 bases at V and 5 bases at J, with 17 bases in the middle. The germline gives CDR1 SQVTM, CDR2 ANQGSEA. The CDR3 is 13 residues long.